The next 28 T cell receptor beta chains were all read from a single sample in a study of blood T cell repertoires in COVID-19 (dated by TCRdb to 2018 to 2020). The library was produced with the immunoSEQ multiplex PCR assay. TCRdb stores this immuneACCESS table with in-frame sequences only. Part of the clones is absent; in the studies checked, under half of the shortfall reflects unresolved V genes, and no reason is known for the rest. Within this sample are around 46,000 clones, with 82% of them counted one time only. Roughly 7.3% of the sample is in the top ten clones. Sequenced input: peripheral blood. The receptors stem from a man in his forties with acute or convalescent COVID-19.

There are a few counts of this clone. The chain employs TRBV27 and TRBJ1-1; maybe TRBD1 (5 bases). This CDR3 has 14 amino acids. Deletions cut 0 bases from V and 6 bases from J, with 11 bases between. Germline V CDR1 and CDR2: MNHEY, SMNVEV (reference sequence). This chain's CDR3 is CASSLSSREAEAFF. CDR3 coding DNA: TGTGCCAGCAGTTTATCTAGCAGGGAAGCTGAAGCTTTCTTT.

The gene calls are TRBV29-1 and TRBJ2-1; 11 bases map to TRBD2. The V segment lost 3 bases and the J segment 0 bases; nucleotides outside the gene matches: 7. The CDR3 totals 17 residues. Germline lookup yields CDR1 SQVTM and CDR2 ANQGSEA. The DNA of the CDR3 is TGCAGCGTTGAGGTTAGCGGGGGGGTCCTCTCCTACAATGAGCAGTTCTTC. Its translation: CSVEVSGGVLSYNEQFF.

The J gene is TRBJ2-5, the V gene TRBV10-1, with a possible D match to TRBD2 (6 bases). With 6 bases removed from V and 4 bases from J, the gap between germline ends came to 9 bases. Germline values: CDR1 WNHNN, CDR2 SYGVQD (reference sequence). The CDR3 sequence is 12 residues long. CDR3 in amino acids: CASRGGRETQYF. The CDR3 region has the DNA TGCGCCAGCAGAGGAGGGAGAGAGACCCAGTACTTC.

The DNA of the CDR3 is TGTGCCAGCAGTTTCAGACAGGGGGCCAATTCACCCCTCCACTTT. Translating it yields CASSFRQGANSPLHF. V usage is TRBV6-5 and J usage is TRBJ1-6, with 10 bases that match TRBD1. CDR3 size: 15 residues. CDR1 is MNHEY and CDR2 is SVGAGI in the germline V gene. Losses at the gene ends were 4 bases for V and 7 bases for J; bases not matched to a gene: 4.

The chain carries TRBV2 and TRBJ1-4; perhaps TRBD1 as D (6 bases). The CDR3 consists of 12 residues. V was trimmed by 6 bases and J by 7 bases, leaving 9 bases between them. CDR1 and CDR2 from the germline V gene are SNHLY and FYNNEI. CDR3 residues: CASRYRVEKLFF. Written as DNA, the CDR3 is TGTGCCAGCAGATACAGGGTTGAAAAACTGTTTTTT.

The chain links TRBV5-1 to TRBJ2-5; D ambiguous. The CDR3 is 14 residues long. CDR1 and CDR2 (germline): SGHRS, YFSETQ. Deletions cut 0 bases from V and 0 bases from J, with 6 bases between. The CDR3, as DNA: TGCGCCAGCAGCTTGGCCTCTCACCAAGAGACCCAGTACTTC. This codes for CASSLASHQETQYF.

The sample holds one count of this clone. This chain connects TRBV3-1 (or the pseudogene TRBV3-2) to TRBJ2-1, with TRBD1 identical over 8 bases. V lost 1 base to trimming and J lost 3 bases; unmatched junction nucleotides: 5. The CDR3 loop spans 16 amino acids. The germline gives CDR1 LGHDT, CDR2 YNNKEL (reference sequence). CDR3 in amino acids: CASSQAAGGFYNEQFF. The CDR3 DNA is TGTGCCAGCAGCCAAGCGGCAGGGGGCTTCTACAATGAGCAGTTCTTC.

The genes are TRBV24-1 and TRBJ1-2; D gene ambiguous. Trimming left V 4 bases short and J 8 bases short, with 13 bases between. CDR3 length: 13 residues. Germline-derived CDR1 and CDR2 are KGHDR and SFDVKD. Written as DNA, the CDR3 is TGTGCCACCAGTGACCCACCGGGTGAAGGCTACACCTTC. Translated: CATSDPPGEGYTF.

The V and J genes are TRBV29-1 and TRBJ1-2; TRBD1 matches at 9 bases. This CDR3 spans 12 amino acids. The junction had 3 bases not matched to a gene; V was cut back by 3 bases and J by 7 bases. In germline, CDR1 is SQVTM, CDR2 ANQGSEA. CDR3 bases: TGCAGCGTTGACCCGGACAGGGGTGGCTACACCTTC. It yields the protein CSVDPDRGGYTF.

J is TRBJ2-7 and V is TRBV10-2, with D maybe TRBD2 (6 bases). The CDR3 is 13 residues long. Looked up from germline, CDR1 is WSHSY and CDR2 is SAAADI. Trimming removed 7 bases at V and 2 bases at J, with 12 bases between. The CDR3 loop reads CASMEGPTYEQYF. CDR3 in DNA: TGCGCCAGCATGGAGGGCCCAACCTACGAGCAGTACTTC.

The chain links TRBV11-2 to TRBJ2-2, with D perhaps matching TRBD1 (5 bases). V lost 1 base and J 0 bases, leaving 9 bases between the germline ends. The CDR3 totals 16 residues. CDR1 is SGHAT and CDR2 is FQNNGV in the germline V gene. Here the CDR3 reads CASSLGGLANTGELFF. DNA of the CDR3: TGTGCCAGCAGCTTAGGGGGCCTTGCGAACACCGGGGAGCTGTTTTTT.

The chain is built from TRBV7-2 and TRBJ1-3; D not resolved. Germline V gene sequence: CDR1 SGHTA, CDR2 FQGNSA. This CDR3 region has 14 residues. V lost 5 bases and J 6 bases, leaving 14 bases between the germline ends. The CDR3 DNA is TGTGCCAGCAGCCCCCCTGGCAGACAAAACACCATATATTTT. Encoded protein: CASSPPGRQNTIYF.

This clone appeared a few times. The V call is TRBV9, the J call TRBJ1-1, with D possibly matching TRBD1 (6 bases). Germline CDR1 reads SGDLS; CDR2 reads YYNGEE. The CDR3 has 15 amino acids. Between the trimmed V and J ends, which lost 4 bases and 3 bases, there was a span of 16 bases. The CDR3 reads CASSTGTTSDTEAFF. CDR3 sequence (DNA): TGTGCCAGCAGCACCGGGACAACCTCCGACACTGAAGCTTTCTTT.

Turning to this clone: Sequence at one end of the junction differs from germline and may be a read error. The chain links TRBV2 to TRBJ2-2, with D tentatively TRBD1 (6 bases). Germline loops: CDR1 SNHLY, CDR2 FYNNEI. The CDR3 runs 14 residues. The CDR3 DNA follows: TGTGCGAGCACCAGGGGAACGAACACCGGGGAGCTGTTTTTT. It translates to CASTRGTNTGELFF.

V is TRBV20-1 and J is TRBJ2-5; the match to TRBD2 covers 7 bases. Germline trimming cut 3 bases from V and 1 base from J; bases unmatched to any gene: 8. Germline CDR1 and CDR2: DFQATT and SNEGSKA (reference sequence). CDR3 length equals 15 residues. Here the CDR3 DNA reads TGCAGTGCTAGTACCGGGACTACTACCCAAGAGACCCAGTACTTC. Translated: CSASTGTTTQETQYF.

This chain links TRBV5-1 with TRBJ2-7, with D tentatively TRBD1 (6 bases). The CDR3 contains 14 residues. CDR1 and CDR2 (germline): SGHRS, YFSETQ. V was shortened by 9 bases and J by 7 bases, with 23 bases between the two germline ends. The chain's CDR3 is CATPPGHTMGEQYF. The CDR3 nucleotides read TGCGCCACCCCCCCGGGACACACAATGGGGGAGCAGTACTTC.

The chain recombines TRBV28 with TRBJ1-2; 7 bases line up with TRBD1. V was pared by 7 bases and J by 4 bases, with 3 bases of the junction left unmatched. Germline V lookup: CDR1 MDHEN, CDR2 SYDVKM. The CDR3 is made up of 12 amino acids. The CDR3 protein is CASTDRVYGYTF. In nucleotides, the CDR3 is TGTGCCAGCACAGACAGGGTCTATGGCTACACCTTC.

The chain joins TRBV6-5 to TRBJ2-5; 8 bases line up with TRBD1. This CDR3 has 13 residues. V lost 11 bases, J lost 3 bases, and 8 bases stayed unmatched. Germline lookup yields CDR1 MNHEY and CDR2 SVGAGI. Here the CDR3 DNA reads TGTGCCCACCGACAGGGGTTAGAAGAGACCCAGTACTTC. The encoded protein is CAHRQGLEETQYF.

This clone was counted a single time. The chain links TRBV6-5 to TRBJ1-5; TRBD1 agrees at 7 bases. CDR3 length: 15 amino acids. The trim removed 5 bases at V and 2 bases at J, leaving 6 bases unmatched. CDR1 is MNHEY and CDR2 is SVGAGI in the germline V gene. The chain's CDR3 is CASSPQGGGNQPQHF. Here the CDR3 DNA reads TGTGCCAGCAGTCCCCAGGGGGGTGGCAATCAGCCCCAGCATTTT.

This clone is categorized as medium-sized. The chain carries TRBV12-3 or TRBV12-4 and TRBJ1-1, with TRBD1 as a possible D gene (5 bases). This CDR3 is built from 13 residues. V lost 7 bases and J 4 bases, leaving 13 bases between the germline ends. CDR3 coding DNA: TGTGCCAGCAAACCCCACCAGGGCACTGAAGCTTTCTTT. This codes for CASKPHQGTEAFF.

This chain uses TRBV5-1 with TRBJ1-5, with TRBD1 matching over 8 bases. V lost 0 bases, J lost 4 bases, and 0 bases stayed unmatched. Germline CDR1 and CDR2: SGHRS and YFSETQ. The CDR3 length is 14 residues. CDR3 in DNA: TGCGCCAGCAGCTTGGGGGACAGGAATCAGCCCCAGCATTTT. It encodes CASSLGDRNQPQHF.

The chain couples TRBV2 to TRBJ1-5, with D uncertain. V was shortened by 5 bases and J by 0 bases, with 5 bases between the two germline ends. Looked up from germline, CDR1 is SNHLY and CDR2 is FYNNEI. The CDR3 is 13 amino acids. The CDR3 loop reads CASSTDSNQPQHF. The CDR3 bases are TGTGCCAGCAGTACAGATAGCAATCAGCCCCAGCATTTT.

The V and J genes are TRBV9 and TRBJ1-6, with TRBD1 as a possible D gene (5 bases). Germline V CDR1 and CDR2: SGDLS, YYNGEE. The ends were cut back, 4 bases at V and 2 bases at J, with 13 bases in the middle. This CDR3 is built from 16 residues. CDR3 nucleotides: TGTGCCAGCAGCACCCGACAGATGGCCTATAATTCACCCCTCCACTTT. Translation: CASSTRQMAYNSPLHF. Drawing the rest from reference TRBV9 and TRBJ1-6, the complete variable domain is DSGVTQTPKHLITATGQRVTLRCSPRSGDLSVYWYQQSLDQGLQFLIQYYNGEERAKGNILERFSAQQFPDLHSELNLSSLELGDSALYFCASSTRQMAYNSPLHFGNGTRLTVT.

A single count supports this clone. This rearrangement joins TRBV5-1 to TRBJ2-3, with a tentative D call TRBD2 (6 bases). From germline, CDR1 is SGHRS and CDR2 YFSETQ. Deletions cut 7 bases from V and 2 bases from J, with 23 bases between. The CDR3 has 17 residues. CDR3 sequence: CASLNPTKKDYTDTQYF. DNA for the CDR3: TGCGCCAGCTTGAACCCCACCAAAAAGGACTACACAGATACGCAGTATTTT.

Only a few counts were recorded for this clone. The gene calls are TRBV14 and TRBJ2-1, with 13 positions matching TRBD2. Germline-derived CDR1 and CDR2 are SGHDN and FVKESK. The CDR3 runs 14 residues. The V and J ends lost 6 bases and 10 bases, in that order; junction bases with no gene match: 6. Here the CDR3 reads CASRLAGGPWEQFF. CDR3 nucleotides: TGTGCCAGCAGACTAGCGGGGGGGCCTTGGGAGCAGTTCTTC.

This clone was recorded a few times. CDR3 region: CASSDAGPGNTIYF. CDR3 coding DNA: TGTGCCAGCTCAGATGCGGGGCCCGGAAACACCATATATTTT. The chain is built from TRBV18 and TRBJ1-3, with D perhaps TRBD1 (5 bases). CDR1 and CDR2 from the germline V gene are KGHSH and LQKENI. With 5 bases removed from V and 4 bases from J, the gap between germline ends came to 12 bases. This CDR3 spans 14 amino acids. Looking up the rest from reference TRBV18 and TRBJ1-3 gives the full variable domain: NAGVMQNPRHLVRRRGQEARLRCSPMKGHSHVYWYRQLPEEGLKFMVYLQKENIIDESGMPKERFSAEFPKEGPSILRIQQVVRGDSAAYFCASSDAGPGNTIYFGEGSWLTVV.

This chain uses TRBV7-9 with TRBJ2-1; D remains ambiguous. CDR3 size: 12 residues. Trimming took 2 bases from V and 9 from J, leaving 8 bases between them. The germline CDR1 and CDR2 sequences are SEHNR and FQNEAQ (reference sequence). CDR3 nucleotide sequence: TGTGCCAGCAGCTTATTTACATCTGAGCAGTTCTTC. Translation gives CASSLFTSEQFF. Using reference TRBV7-9 and TRBJ2-1 for the parts outside the CDR3, the full variable domain is DTGVSQNPRHKITKRGQNVTFRCDPISEHNRLYWYRQTLGQGPEFLTYFQNEAQLEKSRLLSDRFSAERPKGSFSTLEIQRTEQGDSAMYLCASSLFTSEQFFGPGTRLTVL.

In its sample, this clone was seen once. The V gene is TRBV18, the J gene TRBJ2-6, with TRBD1 as a possible D gene (6 bases). The V and J ends lost 3 bases and 0 bases respectively, with 18 bases between them. Germline loops: CDR1 KGHSH, CDR2 LQKENI. The CDR3 loop spans 19 amino acids. Here the CDR3 DNA reads TGTGCCAGCTCACCCCCGAACAGGGTTTACTCCTCTGGGGCCAACGTCCTGACTTTC. Protein sequence: CASSPPNRVYSSGANVLTF.